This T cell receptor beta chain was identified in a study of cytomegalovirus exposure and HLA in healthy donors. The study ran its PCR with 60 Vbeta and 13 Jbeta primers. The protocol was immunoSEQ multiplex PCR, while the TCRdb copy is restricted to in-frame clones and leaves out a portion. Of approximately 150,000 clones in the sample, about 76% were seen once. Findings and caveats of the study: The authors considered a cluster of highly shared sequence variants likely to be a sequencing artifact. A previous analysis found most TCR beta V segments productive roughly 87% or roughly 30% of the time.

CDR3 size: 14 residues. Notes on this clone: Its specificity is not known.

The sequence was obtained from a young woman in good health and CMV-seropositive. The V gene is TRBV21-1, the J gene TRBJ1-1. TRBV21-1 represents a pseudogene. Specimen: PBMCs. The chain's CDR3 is CASSKRGHNTEAFF. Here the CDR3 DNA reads TGTGCCAGCAGCAAAAGAGGGCATAACACTGAAGCTTTCTTT.